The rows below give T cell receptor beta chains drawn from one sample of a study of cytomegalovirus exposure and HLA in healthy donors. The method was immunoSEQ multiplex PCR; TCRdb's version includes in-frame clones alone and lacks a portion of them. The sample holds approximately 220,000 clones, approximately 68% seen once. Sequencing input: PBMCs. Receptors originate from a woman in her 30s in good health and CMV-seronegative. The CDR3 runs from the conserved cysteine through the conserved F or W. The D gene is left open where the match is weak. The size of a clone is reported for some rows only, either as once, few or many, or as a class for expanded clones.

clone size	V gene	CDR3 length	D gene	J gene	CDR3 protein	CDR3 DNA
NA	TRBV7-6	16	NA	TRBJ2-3	CASSLARSPGTDTQYF	TGTGCCAGCAGCTTAGCGAGAAGCCCTGGCACAGATACGCAGTATTTT
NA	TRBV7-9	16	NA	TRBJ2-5	CASSPGYADGRETQYF	TGTGCCAGCAGCCCGGGGTATGCGGACGGTAGGGAGACCCAGTACTTC
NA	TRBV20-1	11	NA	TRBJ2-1	CSPSSASGQFF	TGCAGCCCCTCGAGCGCATCCGGGCAGTTCTTC
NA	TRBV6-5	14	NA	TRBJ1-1	CASSERGGYTEAFF	TGTGCCAGCAGTGAAAGAGGGGGATACACTGAAGCTTTCTTT
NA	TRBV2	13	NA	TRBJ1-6	CASLGAYNSPLHF	TGTGCCAGCCTGGGGGCGTATAATTCACCCCTCCACTTT
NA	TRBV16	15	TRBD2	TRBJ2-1	CASSPTSGGNNEQFF	TGTGCCAGCAGCCCGACTAGCGGGGGAAACAATGAGCAGTTCTTC
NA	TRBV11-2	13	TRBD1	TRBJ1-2	CASRKTGVGGYTF	TGTGCCAGCAGGAAAACAGGGGTTGGCGGCTACACCTTC
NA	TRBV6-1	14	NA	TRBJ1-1	CASSDLDRNTEAFF	TGTGCCAGCAGTGACCTGGACAGGAACACTGAAGCTTTCTTT
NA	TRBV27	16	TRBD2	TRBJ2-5	CASSLSLGTMEETQYF	TGTGCCAGCAGTTTAAGCCTCGGGACTATGGAAGAGACCCAGTACTTC
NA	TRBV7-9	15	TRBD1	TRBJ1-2	CSSSLGTVLNYGYTF	TGTTCCAGCAGCTTGGGGACAGTCCTCAACTATGGCTACACCTTC
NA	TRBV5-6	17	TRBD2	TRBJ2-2	CASSLEASGGPTGELFF	TGTGCCAGCAGCTTGGAGGCTAGCGGGGGGCCCACCGGGGAGCTGTTTTTT
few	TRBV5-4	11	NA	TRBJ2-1	CASRGGGEQFF	TGTGCCAGCAGGGGAGGGGGAGAGCAGTTCTTC
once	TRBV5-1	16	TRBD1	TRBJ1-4	CASSLGAGQGYEKLFF	TGCGCCAGCAGCTTGGGGGCCGGACAGGGTTATGAAAAACTGTTTTTT
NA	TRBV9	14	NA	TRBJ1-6	CASSVQTNNSPLHF	TGTGCCAGCAGCGTCCAGACAAATAATTCACCCCTCCACTTT
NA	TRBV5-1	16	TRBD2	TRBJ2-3	CASSSLAGGGTDTQYF	TGCGCCAGCAGCTCCTTAGCGGGAGGCGGCACAGATACGCAGTATTTT
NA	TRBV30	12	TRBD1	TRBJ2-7	CAGGQELYEQYF	TGTGCCGGGGGACAGGAACTCTACGAGCAGTACTTC
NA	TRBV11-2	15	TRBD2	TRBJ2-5	CASSFRGTTSSEQYF	TGTGCCAGCAGCTTCCGAGGGACTACATCGTCAGAGCAGTACTTC
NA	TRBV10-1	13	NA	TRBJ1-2	CASSPGHNYGYTF	TGCGCCAGCAGTCCGGGACATAACTATGGCTACACCTTC
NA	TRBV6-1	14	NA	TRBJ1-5	CASRLSHSNQPQHF	TGTGCCAGCAGACTCTCCCATAGCAATCAGCCCCAGCATTTT
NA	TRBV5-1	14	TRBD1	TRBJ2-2	CASSLDRDTGELFF	TGCGCCAGCAGCCTTGACAGGGACACCGGGGAGCTGTTTTTT